Listed here are 19 T cell receptor beta chains from one sample, sequenced in a study of cytomegalovirus exposure and HLA in healthy donors. PCR amplification relied on 60 Vbeta primers (plus 13 Jbeta primers). Clones were sequenced by immunoSEQ multiplex PCR, and TCRdb holds only the in-frame ones, with some missing. Among fewer than 150,000 clones listed, 70% to 80% were seen once. Sequenced: PBMCs. These receptors were obtained from a man aged 45-60 years in good health and CMV-seronegative.

This chain connects TRBV9 to TRBJ2-2, with TRBD2 matching 7 bases. The CDR3 is 16 amino acids. Germline V gene sequence: CDR1 SGDLS, CDR2 YYNGEE. V shed 3 bases and J 4 bases; nucleotides not matched to a gene: 9. The CDR3 region is CASSGMGGPSTGELFF. The CDR3 DNA follows: TGTGCCAGCAGCGGGATGGGAGGGCCGAGCACCGGGGAGCTGTTTTTT.

As regards this clone: The same CDR3 is also encoded by other DNA sequences in this sample. V is TRBV14 and J is TRBJ2-1, with D possibly TRBD2 on 6 matching bases. CDR3 size: 16 residues. CDR1 is SGHDN, CDR2 FVKESK, per germline. V lost 4 bases and J lost 3, with 16 bases in between. In DNA form, the CDR3 reads TGTGCCAGCAGCCCTAGAGGGACGGGGGACTACAATGAGCAGTTCTTC. It translates to CASSPRGTGDYNEQFF. Using reference TRBV14 and TRBJ2-1 for the parts outside the CDR3, the full variable domain is EAGVTQFPSHSVIEKGQTVTLRCDPISGHDNLYWYRRVMGKEIKFLLHFVKESKQDESGMPNNRFLAERTGGTYSTLKVQPAELEDSGVYFCASSPRGTGDYNEQFFGPGTRLTVL.

V usage is TRBV28 and J usage is TRBJ2-3; 11 nucleotides line up with TRBD2. This CDR3 region has 18 residues. Germline values: CDR1 MDHEN, CDR2 SYDVKM. Trimming removed 5 bases from V and 0 bases from J; junction bases left unmatched: 10. This CDR3 reads CASSLTSTSGTSTDTQYF. In nucleotides, the CDR3 is TGTGCCAGCAGTCTCACCTCGACTAGCGGGACTAGCACAGATACGCAGTATTTT.

V and J are TRBV25-1 and TRBJ1-1; 9 positions match TRBD1. Germline V lookup: CDR1 MGHDK, CDR2 SYGVNS. V was clipped by 5 bases and J by 6 bases; unmatched bases: 7. The CDR3 length is 14 residues. DNA of the CDR3: TGTGCCAGCAGTCCACAGGGGGCGTCGGCTGAAGCTTTCTTT. It is translated as CASSPQGASAEAFF.

The chain uses TRBV7-2 and TRBJ1-4; possibly TRBD1 for D (5 bases). V dropped 5 bases and J dropped 8 bases, with 15 bases sitting between them. The CDR3 consists of 14 residues. CDR1 is SGHTA and CDR2 is FQGNSA in the germline V gene. The CDR3 nucleotides read TGTGCCAGCAGCCCTACCCGGGGGGGGGAAAAACTGTTTTTT. It specifies CASSPTRGGEKLFF.

The chain uses TRBV9 and TRBJ1-1, with D hard to call. Germline V gene data show CDR1 as SGDLS and CDR2 as YYNGEE. CDR3 length equals 13 residues. Trimming took off 0 bases at V and 5 bases at J, with 8 bases between the two ends. The CDR3 DNA sequence: TGTGCCAGCAGCGTAGTCCCGGGGACTGAAGCTTTCTTT. This sequence encodes CASSVVPGTEAFF. Variable domain in full (rest from reference TRBV9 and TRBJ1-1): DSGVTQTPKHLITATGQRVTLRCSPRSGDLSVYWYQQSLDQGLQFLIQYYNGEERAKGNILERFSAQQFPDLHSELNLSSLELGDSALYFCASSVVPGTEAFFGQGTRLTVV.

The V gene is TRBV28, the J gene TRBJ1-2; TRBD1 agrees at 12 bases. The junction had 9 bases not matched to a gene; V was cut back by 2 bases and J by 8 bases. There are 16 residues in the CDR3. The germline gives CDR1 MDHEN, CDR2 SYDVKM. CDR3 residues: CASSLTGTGGARGYTF. Written as DNA, the CDR3 is TGTGCCAGCAGTTTAACCGGGACAGGGGGCGCTCGGGGCTACACCTTC.

This chain uses TRBV19 with TRBJ2-5, with 10 bases lining up with TRBD2. Germline V CDR1 and CDR2: LNHDA, SQIVND (reference sequence). V trimming: 1 base; J trimming: 5 bases; junction bases outside the gene matches: 7. This CDR3 is 16 amino acids long. As DNA, the CDR3 is TGTGCCAGTAGTATAGGCTCTAGCGGGAGAGCGGAGACCCAGTACTTC. Its protein product is CASSIGSSGRAETQYF.

V gene TRBV9 combines with J gene TRBJ2-2; no clear D. CDR3 length: 14 residues. Germline-derived CDR1 and CDR2 are SGDLS and YYNGEE. Trimming took 4 bases from V and 7 from J, leaving 14 bases between them. The CDR3 region is CASSSASRGGELFF. The DNA for the CDR3 is TGTGCCAGCAGCTCCGCTAGTCGCGGCGGGGAGCTGTTTTTT.

V is TRBV4-1 and J is TRBJ1-5; D remains unclear. Trimming stripped 6 bases from V and 0 bases from J, with 9 bases between. The CDR3 has 14 residues. Looked up from germline, CDR1 is MGHRA and CDR2 is YSYEKL. The CDR3 DNA follows: TGCGCCAGCAGGCCCCCGGGTAGCAATCAGCCCCAGCATTTT. Translating it yields CASRPPGSNQPQHF.

This chain uses TRBV5-1 with TRBJ2-1, with 7 bases matching TRBD1. The V gene's germline CDR1 is SGHRS and CDR2 YFSETQ. The CDR3 loop spans 14 amino acids. The V segment lost 0 bases and the J segment 7 bases; nucleotides outside the gene matches: 4. CDR3 amino acids: CASSLDDRVNEQFF. CDR3 nucleotides: TGCGCCAGCAGCTTGGACGACAGGGTAAATGAGCAGTTCTTC.

The chain has TRBV5-1 and TRBJ2-6, with 8 bases that match TRBD1. CDR1 is SGHRS and CDR2 is YFSETQ in the germline V gene. J gave up 0 bases and V 1 base, and 6 bases lay outside the gene matches. This CDR3 is 18 amino acids long. CDR3 DNA: TGCGCCAGCAGCTTGCTGGACAGGGCATACTCTGGGGCCAACGTCCTGACTTTC. Translated, it gives CASSLLDRAYSGANVLTF.

V usage is TRBV15 and J usage is TRBJ1-1, with D possibly matching TRBD1 (5 bases). The germline V gene encodes CDR1 LNHNV and CDR2 YYDKDF (reference sequence). The CDR3 has 13 amino acids. The V gene lost 3 bases and the J gene lost 5 bases, with 10 bases spanning the gap. The CDR3 sequence is CATSSMGGTEAFF. The CDR3 nucleotides are TGTGCCACCAGCAGTATGGGGGGAACTGAAGCTTTCTTT.

V is TRBV27 and J is TRBJ2-1, with 13 bases lining up with TRBD2. Germline lookup yields CDR1 MNHEY and CDR2 SMNVEV (reference sequence). The CDR3 runs 14 residues. The V gene end was trimmed by 5 bases and the J gene end by 9 bases; junction bases not matched to a gene: 4. Here the CDR3 reads CASSKGTSGIEQFF. The CDR3 nucleotides are TGTGCCAGCAGTAAGGGGACTAGCGGGATTGAGCAGTTCTTC.

CDR3 in DNA: TGTGCCAGCAGTGAATCAGTGACCCAGTACTTC. This translates into CASSESVTQYF. The V and J genes are TRBV25-1 and TRBJ2-5; D unresolved. The length of the CDR3 is 11 residues. Per germline, CDR1 MGHDK and CDR2 SYGVNS. The V end lost 1 base, the J end lost 7 bases, and 4 bases lay between the germline ends.

The chain uses TRBV25-1 and TRBJ2-1; 13 nucleotides match TRBD2. Germline assignment: CDR1 MGHDK and CDR2 SYGVNS. The CDR3 sequence is 15 residues long. Germline trimming cut 3 bases from V and 4 bases from J; bases unmatched to any gene: 0. The CDR3 is CASSEGLAGYNEQFF. The CDR3 region has the DNA TGTGCCAGCAGTGAGGGACTAGCGGGATACAATGAGCAGTTCTTC.

The chain has TRBV28 and TRBJ1-1; unclear D gene. The CDR3 has 15 amino acids. Germline loops: CDR1 MDHEN, CDR2 SYDVKM. Trimming took off 5 bases at V and 1 base at J, with 14 bases between the two ends. This CDR3 is CASSPVRAGNTEAFF. The DNA for the CDR3 is TGTGCCAGCAGTCCAGTTCGGGCGGGGAACACTGAAGCTTTCTTT.

The V and J genes are TRBV6-5 and TRBJ1-2; 7 bases match TRBD1. Germline V CDR1 and CDR2: MNHEY, SVGAGI. The CDR3 sequence is 13 residues long. With V trimmed by 8 bases and J by 3 bases, 6 bases remained unmatched. The CDR3 sequence: CASQRQGYYGYTF. The DNA of the CDR3 is TGTGCCAGCCAAAGACAGGGTTACTATGGCTACACCTTC.

This clone has only a few counts. The chain links TRBV9 to TRBJ2-3; TRBD2 aligns across 9 bases. CDR3 size: 19 residues. The V segment lost 0 bases and the J segment 4 bases; nucleotides outside the gene matches: 15. Looked up from germline, CDR1 is SGDLS and CDR2 is YYNGEE. CDR3 sequence reads: CASSVGIIGREGRSDTQYF. DNA of the CDR3: TGTGCCAGCAGCGTAGGTATAATAGGGCGGGAGGGCCGATCAGATACGCAGTATTTT.